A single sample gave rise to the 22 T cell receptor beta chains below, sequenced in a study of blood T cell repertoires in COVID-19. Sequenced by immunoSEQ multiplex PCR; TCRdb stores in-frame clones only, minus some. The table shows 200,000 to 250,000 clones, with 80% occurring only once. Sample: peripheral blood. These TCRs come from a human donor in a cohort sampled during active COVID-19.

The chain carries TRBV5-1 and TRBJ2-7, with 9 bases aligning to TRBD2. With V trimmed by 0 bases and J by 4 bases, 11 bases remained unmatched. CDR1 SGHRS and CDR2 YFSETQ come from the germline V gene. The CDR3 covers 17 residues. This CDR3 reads CASSLDPRAGGRYEQYF. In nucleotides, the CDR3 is TGCGCCAGCAGCTTGGATCCCCGGGCGGGGGGGAGGTACGAGCAGTACTTC.

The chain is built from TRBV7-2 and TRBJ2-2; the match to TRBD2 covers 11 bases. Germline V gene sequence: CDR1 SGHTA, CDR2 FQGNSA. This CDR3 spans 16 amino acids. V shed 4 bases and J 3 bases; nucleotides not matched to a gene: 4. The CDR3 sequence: CASSSGTSGHTGELFF. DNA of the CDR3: TGTGCCAGCAGCTCCGGGACTAGCGGACACACCGGGGAGCTGTTTTTT.

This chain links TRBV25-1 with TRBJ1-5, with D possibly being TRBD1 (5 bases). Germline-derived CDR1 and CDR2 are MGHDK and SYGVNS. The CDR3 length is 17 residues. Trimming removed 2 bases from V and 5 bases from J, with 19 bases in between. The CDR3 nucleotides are TGTGCCAGCAGTGAAGGGTGGGCTGATACGGGGGATCAGCCCCAGCATTTT. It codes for CASSEGWADTGDQPQHF. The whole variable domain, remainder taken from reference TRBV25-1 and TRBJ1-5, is EADIYQTPRYLVIGTGKKITLECSQTMGHDKMYWYQQDPGMELHLIHYSYGVNSTEKGDLSSESTVSRIRTEHFPLTLESARPSHTSQYLCASSEGWADTGDQPQHFGDGTRLSIL.

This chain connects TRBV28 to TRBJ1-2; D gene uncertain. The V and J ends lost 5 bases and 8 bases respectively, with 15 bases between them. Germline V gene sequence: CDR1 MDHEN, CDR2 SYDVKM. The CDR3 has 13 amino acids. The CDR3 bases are TGTGCCAGCAGTCCTCGGGGTATCGAGGGCTACACCTTC. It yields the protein CASSPRGIEGYTF.

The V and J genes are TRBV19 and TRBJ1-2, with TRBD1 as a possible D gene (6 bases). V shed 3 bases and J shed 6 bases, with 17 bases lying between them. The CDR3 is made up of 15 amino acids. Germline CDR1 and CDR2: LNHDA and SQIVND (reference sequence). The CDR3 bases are TGTGCCAGTAGTATGCGTCAGGGGAACCTTCATGGCTACACCTTC. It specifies CASSMRQGNLHGYTF. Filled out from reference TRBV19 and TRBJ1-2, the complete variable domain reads DGGITQSPKYLFRKEGQNVTLSCEQNLNHDAMYWYRQDPGQGLRLIYYSQIVNDFQKGDIAEGYSVSREKKESFPLTVTSAQKNPTAFYLCASSMRQGNLHGYTFGSGTRLTVV.

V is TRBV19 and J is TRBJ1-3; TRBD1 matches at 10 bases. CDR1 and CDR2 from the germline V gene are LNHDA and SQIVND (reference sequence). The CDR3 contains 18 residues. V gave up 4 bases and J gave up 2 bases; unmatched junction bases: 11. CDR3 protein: CASSNIFTGTGAGNTIYF. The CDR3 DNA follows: TGTGCCAGTAGTAACATCTTCACCGGGACAGGGGCTGGAAACACCATATATTTT.

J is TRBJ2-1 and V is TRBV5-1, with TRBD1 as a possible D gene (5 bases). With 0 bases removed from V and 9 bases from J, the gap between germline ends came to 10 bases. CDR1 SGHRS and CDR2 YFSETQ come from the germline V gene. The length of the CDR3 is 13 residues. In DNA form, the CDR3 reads TGCGCCAGCAGCTTGGAGGGGCTTGGTGAGCAGTTCTTC. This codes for CASSLEGLGEQFF.

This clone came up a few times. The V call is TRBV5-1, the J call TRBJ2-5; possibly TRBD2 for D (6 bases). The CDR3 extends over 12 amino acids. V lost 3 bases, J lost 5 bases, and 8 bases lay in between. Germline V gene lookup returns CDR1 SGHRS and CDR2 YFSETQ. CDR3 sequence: CASSSRGETQYF. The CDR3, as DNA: TGCGCCAGCAGCTCTCGGGGGGAGACCCAGTACTTC.

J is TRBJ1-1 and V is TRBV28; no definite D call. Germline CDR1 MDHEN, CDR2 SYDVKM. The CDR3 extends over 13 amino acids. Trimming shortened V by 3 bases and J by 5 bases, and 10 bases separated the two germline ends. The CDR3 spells CASSLAGSTEAFF. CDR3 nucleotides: TGTGCCAGCAGTTTGGCGGGGAGTACTGAAGCTTTCTTT.

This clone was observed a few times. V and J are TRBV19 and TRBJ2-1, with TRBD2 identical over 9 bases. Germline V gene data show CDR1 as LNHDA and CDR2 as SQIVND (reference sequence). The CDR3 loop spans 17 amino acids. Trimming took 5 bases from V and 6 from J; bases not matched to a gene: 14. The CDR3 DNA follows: TGTGCCAGTAGTGCCCGATCCGCGGGAGGGCCCAGCAATGAGCAGTTCTTC. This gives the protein CASSARSAGGPSNEQFF.

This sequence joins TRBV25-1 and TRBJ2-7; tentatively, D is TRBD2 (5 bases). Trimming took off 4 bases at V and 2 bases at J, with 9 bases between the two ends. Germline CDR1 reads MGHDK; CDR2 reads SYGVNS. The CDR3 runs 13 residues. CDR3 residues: CASSVSGTYEQYF. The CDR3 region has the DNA TGTGCCAGCAGTGTCTCCGGGACCTACGAGCAGTACTTC.

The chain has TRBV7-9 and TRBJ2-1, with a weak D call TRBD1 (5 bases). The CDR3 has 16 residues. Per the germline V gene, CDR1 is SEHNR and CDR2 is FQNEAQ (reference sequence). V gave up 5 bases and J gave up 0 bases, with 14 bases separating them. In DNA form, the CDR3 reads TGTGCCAGCAGCCCCCTCCGACAGAGCTCCTACAATGAGCAGTTCTTC. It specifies CASSPLRQSSYNEQFF.

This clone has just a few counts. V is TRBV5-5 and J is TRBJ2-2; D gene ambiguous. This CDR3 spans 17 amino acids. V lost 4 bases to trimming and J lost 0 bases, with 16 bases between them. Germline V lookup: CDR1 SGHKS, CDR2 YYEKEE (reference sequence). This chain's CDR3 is CASSPDPAAANTGELFF. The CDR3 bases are TGTGCCAGCAGCCCCGATCCGGCGGCAGCGAACACCGGGGAGCTGTTTTTT.

This CDR3 is CSVGREPRNTEAFF. Written as DNA, the CDR3 is TGCAGCGTGGGCCGGGAGCCCCGGAACACTGAAGCTTTCTTT. The V gene is TRBV29-1, the J gene TRBJ1-1; no clear D. The CDR3 sequence is 14 residues long. The germline V gene encodes CDR1 SQVTM and CDR2 ANQGSEA. The V end was cut by 6 bases, the J end by 1 base, with 15 bases between.

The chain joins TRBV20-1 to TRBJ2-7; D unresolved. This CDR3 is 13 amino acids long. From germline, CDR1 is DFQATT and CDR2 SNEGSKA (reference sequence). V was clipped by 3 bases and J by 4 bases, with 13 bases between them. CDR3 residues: CSASGSGFYEQYF. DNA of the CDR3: TGCAGTGCTAGTGGTTCCGGGTTTTACGAGCAGTACTTC.

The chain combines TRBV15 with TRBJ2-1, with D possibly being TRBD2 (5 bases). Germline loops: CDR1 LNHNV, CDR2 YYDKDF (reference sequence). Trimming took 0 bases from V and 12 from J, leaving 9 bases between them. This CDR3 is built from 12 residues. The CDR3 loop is CATSRDIGMQFF. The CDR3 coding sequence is TGTGCCACCAGCAGAGATATCGGGATGCAGTTCTTC.

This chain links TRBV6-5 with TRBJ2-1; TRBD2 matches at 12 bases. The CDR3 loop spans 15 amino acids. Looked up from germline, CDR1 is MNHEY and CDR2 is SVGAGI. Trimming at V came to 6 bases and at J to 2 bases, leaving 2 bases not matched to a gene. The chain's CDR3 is CASSRTSGAYNEQFF. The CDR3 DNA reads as TGTGCCAGCAGCCGGACTAGCGGGGCCTACAATGAGCAGTTCTTC.

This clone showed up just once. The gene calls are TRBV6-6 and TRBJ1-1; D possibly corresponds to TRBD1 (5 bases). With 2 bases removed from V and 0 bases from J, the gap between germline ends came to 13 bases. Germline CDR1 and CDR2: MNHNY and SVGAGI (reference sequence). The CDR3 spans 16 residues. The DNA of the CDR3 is TGTGCCAGCAGTTACCCAGCAGGGAAAATGAACACTGAAGCTTTCTTT. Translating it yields CASSYPAGKMNTEAFF.

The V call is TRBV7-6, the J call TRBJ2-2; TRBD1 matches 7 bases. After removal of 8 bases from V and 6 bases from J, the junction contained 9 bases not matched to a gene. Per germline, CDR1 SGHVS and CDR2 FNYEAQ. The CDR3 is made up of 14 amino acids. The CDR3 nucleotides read TGTGCCAGCCGAGGACAGGTTAGCGCCGGGGAGCTGTTTTTT. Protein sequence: CASRGQVSAGELFF.

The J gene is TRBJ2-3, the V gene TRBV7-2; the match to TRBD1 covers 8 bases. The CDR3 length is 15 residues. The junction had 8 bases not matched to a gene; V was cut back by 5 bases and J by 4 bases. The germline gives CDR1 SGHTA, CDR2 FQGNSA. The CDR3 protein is CASSPRTGKADTQYF. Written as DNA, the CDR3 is TGTGCCAGCAGCCCGAGGACAGGGAAGGCAGATACGCAGTATTTT.

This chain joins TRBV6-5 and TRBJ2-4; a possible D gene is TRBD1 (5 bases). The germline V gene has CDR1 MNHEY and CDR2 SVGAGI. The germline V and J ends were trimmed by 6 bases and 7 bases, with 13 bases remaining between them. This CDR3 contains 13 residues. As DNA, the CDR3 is TGTGCCAGCAGCGGTCCAGGGAAGAACATTCAGTACTTC. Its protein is CASSGPGKNIQYF.

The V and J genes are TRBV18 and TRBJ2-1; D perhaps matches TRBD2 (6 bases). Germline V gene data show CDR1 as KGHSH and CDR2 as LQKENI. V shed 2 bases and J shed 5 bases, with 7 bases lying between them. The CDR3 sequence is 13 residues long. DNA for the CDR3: TGTGCCAGCTCACCAGGGAGGCACAATGAGCAGTTCTTC. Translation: CASSPGRHNEQFF.